This is a list of T cell receptor beta chains from one sample in a study of shared clonotypes between healthy human individuals. Sequencing was performed with immunoSEQ multiplex PCR; in TCRdb, only in-frame clones are kept and a portion is missing. The sample holds 2 million to 2.5 million clones, less than 95% seen once. Input material: naive CD4+ T cells from PBMCs. The source is a man younger than 35 in good health. Some clones in this sample may be carry-over from other donors' samples. The CDR3 runs from the conserved cysteine through the conserved F or W. The order of the fields is J gene, D gene, clone size, V gene, CDR3 protein, CDR3 DNA. The D gene is left open where the match is weak. The size of a clone is reported for some rows only, either as once, few or many, or as a class for expanded clones.

TRBJ2-7,TRBD1,.,TRBV9,CASSVATGGGYEQYF,TGTGCCAGCAGCGTAGCGACAGGGGGCGGATACGAGCAGTACTTC
TRBJ2-1,.,.,TRBV5-1,CASSLATSTSWVSSYNEQFF,TGCGCCAGCAGCCTAGCCACCTCCACCTCATGGGTGAGCTCCTACAATGAGCAGTTCTTC
TRBJ2-6,TRBD2,.,TRBV15,CATSHSLLAEASGANVLTF,TGTGCCACCAGCCACAGTCTACTAGCGGAGGCCTCTGGGGCCAACGTCCTGACTTTC
TRBJ1-1,TRBD1,once,TRBV6-1,CASSEVGQAPSAFF,TGTGCCAGCAGTGAAGTGGGACAGGCGCCTTCAGCTTTCTTT
TRBJ2-1,.,.,TRBV4-2,CASSQDLSRDEQFF,TGTGCCAGCAGCCAAGATCTTTCCAGGGATGAGCAGTTCTTC
TRBJ1-5,TRBD1,.,TRBV5-1,CASSLAGGVQPQHF,TGCGCCAGCAGCTTAGCAGGGGGCGTCCAGCCCCAGCATTTT
TRBJ2-4,TRBD2,.,TRBV28,CASSWTSGSHTEAKNIQYF,TGTGCCAGCAGTTGGACTAGCGGGAGTCATACAGAGGCCAAAAACATTCAGTACTTC
TRBJ2-7,.,.,TRBV5-6,CASSAPGSSYEQYF,TGTGCCAGCAGCGCCCCTGGGAGCTCCTACGAGCAGTACTTC
TRBJ2-2,.,.,TRBV19,CASSIAPVPGELFF,TGTGCCAGTAGTATAGCGCCGGTCCCCGGGGAGCTGTTTTTT
TRBJ2-5,.,once,TRBV7-2,CASSLAQRTIRGTQYF,TGTGCCAGCAGCTTAGCGCAGAGGACTATCCGGGGGACCCAGTACTTC
TRBJ1-5,TRBD1,.,TRBV7-2,CASSQGGSQPQHF,TGTGCCAGCAGCCAAGGGGGCAGTCAGCCCCAGCATTTT
TRBJ1-4,.,.,TRBV2,CASSENSYRVLQFF,TGTGCCAGCAGCGAAAACTCTTACCGGGTTCTGCAGTTTTTT
TRBJ1-1,.,.,TRBV5-5,CASQRLWTNLNTEAFF,TGTGCCAGCCAACGATTGTGGACAAACCTGAACACTGAAGCTTTCTTT
TRBJ1-1,.,.,TRBV30,CAWEMGPAFNTEAFF,TGTGCCTGGGAAATGGGGCCCGCTTTTAACACTGAAGCTTTCTTT
TRBJ1-3,TRBD1,.,TRBV28,CASRTGAGNTIYF,TGTGCCAGCAGAACAGGGGCTGGAAACACCATATATTTT
TRBJ2-2,TRBD2,.,TRBV27,CASSLTSGYTGELFF,TGTGCCAGCAGTTTAACTAGCGGGTACACCGGGGAGCTGTTTTTT
TRBJ2-7,.,.,TRBV9,CASSVGRGTYEQYF,TGTGCCAGCAGCGTAGGTCGGGGCACCTACGAGCAGTACTTC
TRBJ2-7,.,.,TRBV5-1,CASSPLWRAAYEQYF,TGCGCCAGCAGCCCGCTATGGCGGGCGGCCTACGAGCAGTACTTC
TRBJ1-3,TRBD1,.,TRBV10-1,CASTHGTGGNTIYF,TGCGCCAGCACACATGGGACAGGGGGAAACACCATATATTTT
TRBJ1-5,TRBD1,.,TRBV2,CASTQTGVQPQHF,TGTGCCAGCACCCAAACAGGGGTTCAGCCCCAGCATTTT
TRBJ1-1,.,few,TRBV10-3,CAISDGLEAFF,TGTGCCATCAGTGATGGACTTGAAGCTTTCTTT
TRBJ2-7,TRBD1,.,TRBV5-1,CASSKTQGTHYEQYF,TGCGCCAGCAGCAAGACACAGGGGACCCACTACGAGCAGTACTTC
TRBJ2-7,TRBD2,.,TRBV18,CASSPPGLAAYEQYF,TGTGCCAGCTCACCGCCGGGACTAGCGGCCTACGAGCAGTACTTC
TRBJ2-1,TRBD2,.,TRBV5-5,CASSSEAGGPNEQFF,TGTGCCAGCAGCTCCGAAGCGGGAGGGCCCAATGAGCAGTTCTTC
TRBJ1-1,.,.,TRBV28,CASSLPSGGVNTEAFF,TGTGCCAGCAGTTTACCCTCGGGGGGGGTGAACACTGAAGCTTTCTTT
TRBJ2-7,.,.,TRBV7-3,CASSYDRDLSLTF,TGTGCCAGCAGCTACGACCGGGACCTCTCACTTACCTTC
TRBJ2-7,.,.,TRBV29-1,CSVDAGDSYEQYF,TGCAGCGTTGATGCAGGGGACTCCTACGAGCAGTACTTC
TRBJ2-5,TRBD2,.,TRBV13,CASSLGSLAGVETQYF,TGTGCCAGCAGCTTGGGGTCTCTAGCGGGAGTAGAGACCCAGTACTTC
TRBJ1-4,.,.,TRBV19,CASSVRDLGNEKLFF,TGTGCCAGTAGTGTCCGGGACTTAGGTAATGAAAAACTGTTTTTT